Each of the 15 T cell receptor beta chains below was sequenced from the same sample in a study of T cell responses to AZD1222 COVID-19 vaccine. Generated by immunoSEQ multiplex PCR, the TCRdb table keeps only in-frame clones and is missing some. The data hold approximately 80,000 clones, with about 90% observed a single time. Sequences were derived from peripheral blood, sampled on day 0 of AZD1222 vaccination. These TCRs come from an adult in good health.

The J gene is TRBJ1-4, the V gene TRBV6-5; D unresolved. Germline assignment: CDR1 MNHEY and CDR2 SVGAGI. The CDR3 consists of 15 residues. The V gene lost 0 bases and the J gene lost 8 bases, with 13 bases spanning the gap. The CDR3 here is CASSYSNGVGEKLFF. CDR3 in DNA: TGTGCCAGCAGTTACTCGAACGGGGTAGGCGAAAAACTGTTTTTT.

V usage is TRBV28 and J usage is TRBJ1-2, with D possibly being TRBD1 (6 bases). Germline V gene sequence: CDR1 MDHEN, CDR2 SYDVKM. This CDR3 is 16 amino acids long. Trimming left V 7 bases short and J 4 bases short, with 22 bases between. CDR3 loop: CASTSPRTASFYGYTF. DNA of the CDR3: TGTGCCAGCACCTCCCCACGGACAGCTTCCTTCTATGGCTACACCTTC.

The chain couples TRBV29-1 to TRBJ1-1; no definite D call. V was cut by 3 bases and J by 1 base, with 15 bases left in between. This CDR3 comprises 15 residues. CDR1 is SQVTM and CDR2 is ANQGSEA in the germline V gene. CDR3 region: CSVERKPAGNTEAFF. The CDR3 DNA reads as TGCAGCGTTGAGCGTAAACCCGCCGGGAACACTGAAGCTTTCTTT.

The V and J genes are TRBV7-9 and TRBJ1-1; D not resolved. The germline CDR1 and CDR2 sequences are SEHNR and FQNEAQ (reference sequence). Trimming stripped 5 bases from V and 1 base from J, with 8 bases between. The CDR3 covers 13 residues. In DNA form, the CDR3 reads TGTGCCAGCAGCCTCGGAGCGAACACTGAAGCTTTCTTT. Translation gives CASSLGANTEAFF.

This clone turned up a few times. V and J are TRBV7-8 and TRBJ2-4; no definite D call. V dropped 5 bases and J dropped 6 bases, with 5 bases sitting between them. Germline CDR1 is SGHVS and CDR2 is FQNEAQ. The CDR3 has 11 residues. The CDR3 coding sequence is TGTGCCAGCAGCCAAGGAAACATTCAGTACTTC. This sequence encodes CASSQGNIQYF.

This chain connects TRBV5-1 to TRBJ2-3; TRBD1 matches at 9 bases. J gave up 4 bases and V 4 bases, and 7 bases lay outside the gene matches. This CDR3 has 15 residues. Germline V gene data show CDR1 as SGHRS and CDR2 as YFSETQ. CDR3 region: CASSPLQGASDTQYF. CDR3 bases: TGCGCCAGCAGCCCTCTACAGGGGGCCTCAGATACGCAGTATTTT.

In nucleotides, the CDR3 is TGTGCCAGCAGCATGACCCGGGTGAATGAGCAGTTCTTC. Translating gives CASSMTRVNEQFF. V gene TRBV5-6 combines with J gene TRBJ2-1; D gene unclear. The germline V and J ends were trimmed by 4 bases and 7 bases, with 12 bases remaining between them. This CDR3 comprises 13 residues. Germline CDR1 is SGHDT and CDR2 is YYEEEE.

DNA for the CDR3: TGTGCCAGCACCGGGACAGGAGTCACCGGGGAGCTGTTTTTT. It specifies CASTGTGVTGELFF. The rearrangement links TRBV6-5 to TRBJ2-2, with 8 bases aligning to TRBD1. Unmatched junction bases numbered 5, after V lost 7 bases and J lost 4 bases. The CDR3 totals 14 residues. Per the germline V gene, CDR1 is MNHEY and CDR2 is SVGAGI.

The chain links TRBV7-3 to TRBJ1-1; possibly TRBD1 for D (5 bases). Germline V gives CDR1 SGHTA, CDR2 FQGTGA. The CDR3 totals 13 residues. Deletions cut 6 bases from V and 5 bases from J, with 13 bases between. CDR3 bases: TGTGCCAGCAGGCCGGCGGGGGAAACTGAAGCTTTCTTT. Protein: CASRPAGETEAFF.

The chain is built from TRBV12-5 and TRBJ2-5, with 7 bases lining up with TRBD1. Germline CDR1 is LGHNT and CDR2 is FRNRAP. The CDR3 runs to 17 residues. V shed 0 bases, J shed 2 bases, and the junction held 9 bases outside the gene matches. CDR3 in amino acids: CASGLVPSGRGQETQYF. CDR3 bases: TGTGCTAGTGGTTTGGTACCGTCCGGCAGGGGGCAAGAGACCCAGTACTTC.

The genes are TRBV5-6 and TRBJ2-7; D is possibly TRBD1 (5 bases). V was clipped by 1 base and J by 2 bases, with 10 bases between them. The CDR3 spans 14 residues. CDR1 and CDR2 (germline): SGHDT, YYEEEE. The CDR3 is CASSLRQIPYEQYF. The CDR3 nucleotides read TGTGCCAGCAGCTTGAGACAGATCCCCTACGAGCAGTACTTC.

The J gene is TRBJ1-2, the V gene TRBV2; D is perhaps TRBD1 (5 bases). The CDR3 length is 14 residues. Germline CDR1 SNHLY, CDR2 FYNNEI. V lost 10 bases and J lost 5, with 20 bases in between. The CDR3: CANLEGTVGYGYTF. The CDR3 bases are TGTGCCAACTTAGAGGGGACGGTGGGTTATGGCTACACCTTC.

The V gene is TRBV19, the J gene TRBJ2-3, with 7 bases matching TRBD1. CDR1 and CDR2 from the germline V gene are LNHDA and SQIVND (reference sequence). The trim removed 0 bases at V and 1 base at J, leaving 4 bases unmatched. CDR3 length: 16 residues. The CDR3 nucleotides read TGTGCCAGTAGTATAGAAAGGGGGCGCGGCACAGATACGCAGTATTTT. Residues: CASSIERGRGTDTQYF.

V gene TRBV7-9 combines with J gene TRBJ1-2; a weak D match, TRBD1 (6 bases). Trimming removed 5 bases at V and 7 bases at J, with 20 bases between. The CDR3 runs 15 residues. CDR1 and CDR2 from the germline V gene are SEHNR and FQNEAQ (reference sequence). In nucleotides, the CDR3 is TGTGCCAGCAGCCGACTACCGGGAGGAGGGGGTGGCTACACCTTC. Its translation: CASSRLPGGGGGYTF.

The CDR3 coding sequence is TGTGCCAGCAGCCTCAGGGTCGGGGCTGAAGCTTTCTTT. Its translation: CASSLRVGAEAFF. The chain couples TRBV3-1 (or the pseudogene TRBV3-2) to TRBJ1-1; D possibly corresponds to TRBD1 (5 bases). Trimming cost V 4 bases and J 6 bases, with 12 bases left between them. Germline values: CDR1 LGHDT, CDR2 YNNKEL (reference sequence). This CDR3 spans 13 amino acids.